The TCR beta chain described here comes from a study of somatic mutations in cytotoxic T cells in rheumatoid arthritis. This table comes from immunoSEQ multiplex PCR, and its TCRdb copy is limited to in-frame clones, with some not included. This table holds nearly 20,000 clones, roughly nine tenths found once. This clone showed up just once. The CDR3 is 17 residues long. Germline V lookup: CDR1 SGHRS, CDR2 YFSETQ. V lost 3 bases and J lost 4, with 21 bases in between. The sample taken for sequencing was CD8+ T cells sorted from blood. The TCR originated in a man aged 40-49 years in good health. The genes are TRBV5-1 and TRBJ2-3; D may be TRBD2 (6 bases). CDR3 DNA: TGCGCCAGCAGCTCCCGCCCCGCGGAGCGGGCGTCAGATACGCAGTATTTT. This gives the protein CASSSRPAERASDTQYF.